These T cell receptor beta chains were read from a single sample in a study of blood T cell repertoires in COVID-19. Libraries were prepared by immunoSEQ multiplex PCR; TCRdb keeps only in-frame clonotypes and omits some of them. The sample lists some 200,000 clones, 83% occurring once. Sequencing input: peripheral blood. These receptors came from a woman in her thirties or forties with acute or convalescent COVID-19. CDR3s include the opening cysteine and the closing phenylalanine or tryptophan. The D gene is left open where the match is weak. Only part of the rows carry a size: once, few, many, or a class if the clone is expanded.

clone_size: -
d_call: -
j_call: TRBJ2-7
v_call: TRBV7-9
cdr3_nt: TGTGCCAGCGACTCACTGGGTTCCTACGAGCAGTACTTC
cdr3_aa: CASDSLGSYEQYF

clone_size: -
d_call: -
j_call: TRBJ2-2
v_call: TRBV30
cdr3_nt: TGTGCCTGGAGTGCAGGGAACACCGGGGAGCTGTTTTTT
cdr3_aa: CAWSAGNTGELFF

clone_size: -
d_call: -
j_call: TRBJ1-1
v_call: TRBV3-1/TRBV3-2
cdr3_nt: TGTGCCAGCAGCCAAGTCGGGGTCCCTAGCCGGAACACTGAAGCTTTCTTT
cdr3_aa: CASSQVGVPSRNTEAFF

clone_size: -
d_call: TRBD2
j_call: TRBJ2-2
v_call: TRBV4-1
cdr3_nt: TGCGCCAGCAGCCGAGGACTAGCGGGAGACCTCGGCGGGGAGCTGTTTTTT
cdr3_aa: CASSRGLAGDLGGELFF

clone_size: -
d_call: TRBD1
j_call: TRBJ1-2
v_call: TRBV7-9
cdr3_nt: TGTGCCAGCAGTGGGGCGGGACAGGGGTCGGCCTATGGCTACACCTTC
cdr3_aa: CASSGAGQGSAYGYTF

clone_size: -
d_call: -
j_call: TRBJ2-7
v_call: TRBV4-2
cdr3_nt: TGTGCCAGCAGCCAAGGTGACTATCGCACCTACGAGCAGTACTTC
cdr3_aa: CASSQGDYRTYEQYF

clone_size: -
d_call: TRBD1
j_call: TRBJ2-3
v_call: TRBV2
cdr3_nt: TGTGCCAGCAGTGAAGTGACAGGGAAAGATACGCAGTATTTT
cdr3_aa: CASSEVTGKDTQYF

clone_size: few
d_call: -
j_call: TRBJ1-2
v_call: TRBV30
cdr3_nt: TGTGCCTGGAGTGTCAGGGGCTACTATGGCTACACCTTC
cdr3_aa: CAWSVRGYYGYTF

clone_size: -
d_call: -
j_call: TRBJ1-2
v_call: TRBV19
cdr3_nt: TGTGCCAGTAAAAACCGGGATCCTCTCTATGGCTACACCTTC
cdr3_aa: CASKNRDPLYGYTF

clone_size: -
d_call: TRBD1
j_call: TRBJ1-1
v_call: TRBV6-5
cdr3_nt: TGTGCCAGCAGTTACGGGACAGGGGGCGCAATGACTGAAGCTTTCTTT
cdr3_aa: CASSYGTGGAMTEAFF

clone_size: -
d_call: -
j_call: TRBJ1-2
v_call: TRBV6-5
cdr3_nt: TGTGCCAGCAGCTCGAACAGGGTAGGAGGCTACACCTTC
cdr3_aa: CASSSNRVGGYTF

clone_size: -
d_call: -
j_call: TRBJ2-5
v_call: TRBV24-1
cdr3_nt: TGTGCCACCAGTGGAGGAGAGACCCAGTACTTC
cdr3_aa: CATSGGETQYF

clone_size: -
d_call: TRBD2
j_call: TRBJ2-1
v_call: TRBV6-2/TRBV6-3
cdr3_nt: TGTGCCAGCAGTACCCGGACTAGTTCCAATGAGCAGTTCTTC
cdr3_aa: CASSTRTSSNEQFF

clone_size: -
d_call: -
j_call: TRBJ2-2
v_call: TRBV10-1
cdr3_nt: TGCGCCAGCAAAGCTAACACCGGGGAGCTGTTTTTT
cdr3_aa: CASKANTGELFF

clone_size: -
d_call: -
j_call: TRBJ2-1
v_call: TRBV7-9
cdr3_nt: TGTGCCAGCAGCTTAGTTTTAGGCGGATACAATGAGCAGTTCTTC
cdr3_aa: CASSLVLGGYNEQFF

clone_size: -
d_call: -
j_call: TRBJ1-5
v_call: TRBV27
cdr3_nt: TGTGCCAGCAGTTTATTGTCCAGTTTCAATCAGCCCCAGCATTTT
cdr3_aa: CASSLLSSFNQPQHF

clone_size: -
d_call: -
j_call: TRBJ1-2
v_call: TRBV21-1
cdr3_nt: TGTGCCAGCAGCAAAGTAGGATTGATTACTCCGGGACAGCGAGACTATGGCTACACCTTC
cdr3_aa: CASSKVGLITPGQRDYGYTF